This TCR beta chain was sequenced in a study of blood T cells in healthy people across ages. A word on this clonotype: Its antigen remains unidentified.

The CDR3 has 15 amino acids. In germline, CDR1 is SEHNR, CDR2 FQNEAQ (reference sequence). V was pared by 1 base and J by 1 base, with 11 bases between. In each sample, at least 6.5 million PBMCs were isolated. Study-wide findings and caveats: Higher diversity, along with more naive CD4+ cells, distinguished long-lived donors from aged donors.

The use of a sample-barcoded 5' primer and a J-beta primer mix characterized a second PCR of about 6 to 12 cycles. A template-switch adaptor that had 12 random nucleotides put a tag on each cDNA molecule. Using its own MiXCR run on the 5' RACE reads, TCRdb lists one record per CDR3 protein. The table records 1.5 million to 2 million distinct CDR3 sequences, roughly two fifths of them present only once. This receptor was identified in a human donor in good health. The sample comprised blood. The chain joins TRBV7-9 to TRBJ2-7; D is uncertain. This CDR3 reads CASSLERAESYEQYF. The CDR3 DNA reads TGTGCCAGCAGCTTAGAAAGGGCTGAATCCTACGAGCAGTACTTC.